This T cell receptor (beta chain) was identified during a study of T cell responses to AZD1222 COVID-19 vaccine. The CDR3 consists of 14 residues. Trimming pared 4 bases from V and 9 bases from J, leaving 19 bases between. Germline loops: CDR1 SQVTM, CDR2 ANQGSEA. This clone was seen a few times. Some clones are missing from TCRdb's copy, which holds only in-frame ones; the method was immunoSEQ multiplex PCR. The sample consists of under 200,000 clones, 94% of them appearing once. The receptor was derived from an adult in good health. V is TRBV29-1 and J is TRBJ2-1; the D gene is possibly TRBD2 (7 bases). The sequencing used peripheral blood, collected on day 0 of AZD1222 vaccination. The DNA of the CDR3 is TGCAGCGTTGCACTAGCGTTAGGAGGGGGTGAGCAGTTCTTC. Encoded protein: CSVALALGGGEQFF.